This T cell receptor beta chain derives from a study of blood T cell repertoires in COVID-19. Measured with immunoSEQ multiplex PCR; TCRdb has only the in-frame clones, and not every one. The sample yields about 190,000 clones, roughly 83% seen once. This clonotype originated in a man in his forties with acute COVID-19. Specimen: PBMCs or T cells enriched from blood (not recorded which).

This chain's CDR3 is CAWSKLGQGANEQYF. CDR3 nucleotides: TGTGCCTGGAGTAAGCTAGGGCAGGGGGCAAACGAGCAGTACTTC. V usage is TRBV30 and J usage is TRBJ2-7; 8 bases agree with TRBD1. CDR1 and CDR2 from the germline V gene are GTSNPN and SVGIG (reference sequence). The CDR3 contains 15 residues. V was clipped by 2 bases and J by 5 bases; unmatched bases: 11.